This T cell receptor beta chain was captured by sequencing in a study of a mutant IDH1 vaccine in newly diagnosed glioma. The trim removed 5 bases at V and 9 bases at J, leaving 11 bases unmatched. Germline-derived CDR1 and CDR2 are SEHNR and FQNEAQ (reference sequence). The CDR3 spans 16 residues. Time point of the sample: baseline, week 1 (first vaccination visit). The sample's treatment: pre-vaccination baseline after standard-of-care therapy. The repertoire was sequenced with immunoSEQ multiplex PCR; TCRdb's copy has only in-frame clones and lacks some. The table records 30,000 to 40,000 clones, roughly 80% of them present only once.

This TCR was sampled from a man aged 35 to 55 with glioma. Some clones in this sample may be carry-over from other donors' samples. The rearrangement joins TRBV7-9 to TRBJ2-1, with 12 bases lining up with TRBD2. This material consisted of PBMCs, taken from a glioma patient treated with radiotherapy, temozolomide or both. CDR3 residues: CASSPRTSGVFGEQFF. DNA for the CDR3: TGTGCCAGCAGCCCGAGGACTAGCGGGGTCTTTGGTGAGCAGTTCTTC. The full variable domain, with the rest looked up from reference TRBV7-9 and TRBJ2-1, is DTGVSQNPRHKITKRGQNVTFRCDPISEHNRLYWYRQTLGQGPEFLTYFQNEAQLEKSRLLSDRFSAERPKGSFSTLEIQRTEQGDSAMYLCASSPRTSGVFGEQFFGPGTRLTVL.